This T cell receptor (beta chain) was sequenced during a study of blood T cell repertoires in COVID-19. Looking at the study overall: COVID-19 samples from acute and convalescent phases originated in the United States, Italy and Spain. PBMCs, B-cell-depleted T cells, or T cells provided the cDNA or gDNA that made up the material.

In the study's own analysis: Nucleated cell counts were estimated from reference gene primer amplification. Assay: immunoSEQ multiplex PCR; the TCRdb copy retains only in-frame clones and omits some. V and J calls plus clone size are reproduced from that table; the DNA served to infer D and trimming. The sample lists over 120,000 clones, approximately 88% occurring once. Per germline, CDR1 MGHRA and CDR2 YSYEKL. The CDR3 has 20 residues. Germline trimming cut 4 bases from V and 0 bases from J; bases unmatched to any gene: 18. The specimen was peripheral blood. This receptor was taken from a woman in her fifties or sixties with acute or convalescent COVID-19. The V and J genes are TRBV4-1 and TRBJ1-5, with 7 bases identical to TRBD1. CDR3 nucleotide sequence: TGCGCCAGCAGCCTCCTTTATGCGACAGGGCCCGATTATAGCAATCAGCCCCAGCATTTT. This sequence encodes CASSLLYATGPDYSNQPQHF.